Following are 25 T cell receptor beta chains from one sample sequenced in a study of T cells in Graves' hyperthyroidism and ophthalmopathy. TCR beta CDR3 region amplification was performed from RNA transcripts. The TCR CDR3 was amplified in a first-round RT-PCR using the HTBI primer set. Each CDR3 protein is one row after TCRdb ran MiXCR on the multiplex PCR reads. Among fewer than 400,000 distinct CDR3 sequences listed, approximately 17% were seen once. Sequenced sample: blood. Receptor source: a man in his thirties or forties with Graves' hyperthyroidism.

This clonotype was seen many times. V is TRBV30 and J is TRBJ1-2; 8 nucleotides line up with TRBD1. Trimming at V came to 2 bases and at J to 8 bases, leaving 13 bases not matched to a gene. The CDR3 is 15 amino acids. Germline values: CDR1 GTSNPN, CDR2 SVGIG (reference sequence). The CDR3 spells CAWSNFGQGAGGYTF. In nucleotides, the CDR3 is TGTGCCTGGAGTAATTTTGGACAGGGAGCCGGCGGCTACACCTTC.

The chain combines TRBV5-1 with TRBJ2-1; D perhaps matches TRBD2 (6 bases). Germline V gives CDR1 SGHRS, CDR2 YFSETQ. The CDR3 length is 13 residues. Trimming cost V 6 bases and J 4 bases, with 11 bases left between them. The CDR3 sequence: CASKWDSYNEQFF. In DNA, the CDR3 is TGCGCCAGCAAATGGGACTCGTACAATGAGCAGTTCTTC.

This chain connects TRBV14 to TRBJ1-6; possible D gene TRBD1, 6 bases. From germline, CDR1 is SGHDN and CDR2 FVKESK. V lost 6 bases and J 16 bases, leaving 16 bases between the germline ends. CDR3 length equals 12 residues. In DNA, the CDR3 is TGTGCCAGCAGAGGGGGAGGGACAACTCTCCACTTT. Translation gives CASRGGGTTLHF. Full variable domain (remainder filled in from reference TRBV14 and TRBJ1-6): EAGVTQFPSHSVIEKGQTVTLRCDPISGHDNLYWYRRVMGKEIKFLLHFVKESKQDESGMPNNRFLAERTGGTYSTLKVQPAELEDSGVYFCASRGGGTTLHFGNGTRLTVT.

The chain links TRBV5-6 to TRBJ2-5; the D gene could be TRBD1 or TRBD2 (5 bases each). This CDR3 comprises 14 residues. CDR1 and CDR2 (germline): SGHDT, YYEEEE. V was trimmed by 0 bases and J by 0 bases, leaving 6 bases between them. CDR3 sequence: CASSLVGDQETQYF. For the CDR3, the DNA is TGTGCCAGCAGCTTGGTGGGGGACCAAGAGACCCAGTACTTC.

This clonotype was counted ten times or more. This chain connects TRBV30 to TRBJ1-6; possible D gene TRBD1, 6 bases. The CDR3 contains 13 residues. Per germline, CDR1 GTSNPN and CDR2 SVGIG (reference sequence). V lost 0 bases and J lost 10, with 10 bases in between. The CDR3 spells CAWSVDSTSPLHF. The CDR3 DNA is TGTGCCTGGAGTGTGGACAGCACATCACCCCTCCACTTT.

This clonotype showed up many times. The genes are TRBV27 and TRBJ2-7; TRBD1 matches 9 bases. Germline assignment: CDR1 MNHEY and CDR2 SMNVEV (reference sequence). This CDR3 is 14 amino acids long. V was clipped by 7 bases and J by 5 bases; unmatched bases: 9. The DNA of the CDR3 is TGTGCCAGCACCCCGACAGGGGGTATCCACGAGCAGTACTTC. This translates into CASTPTGGIHEQYF.

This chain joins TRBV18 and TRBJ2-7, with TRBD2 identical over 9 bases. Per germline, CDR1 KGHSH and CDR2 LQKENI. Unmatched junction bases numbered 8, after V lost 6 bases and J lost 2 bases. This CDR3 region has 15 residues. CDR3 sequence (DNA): TGTGCCAGCTCCCCGACTAGCGGAACCACCTACGAGCAGTACTTC. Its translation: CASSPTSGTTYEQYF. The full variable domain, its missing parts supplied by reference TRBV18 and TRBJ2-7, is NAGVMQNPRHLVRRRGQEARLRCSPMKGHSHVYWYRQLPEEGLKFMVYLQKENIIDESGMPKERFSAEFPKEGPSILRIQQVVRGDSAAYFCASSPTSGTTYEQYFGPGTRLTVT.

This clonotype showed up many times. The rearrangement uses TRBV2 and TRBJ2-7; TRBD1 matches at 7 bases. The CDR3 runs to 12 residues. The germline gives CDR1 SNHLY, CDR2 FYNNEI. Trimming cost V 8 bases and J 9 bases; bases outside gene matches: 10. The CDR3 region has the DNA TGTGCCAGCTTAGACAGGGCTGGGTTGCAGTACTTC. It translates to CASLDRAGLQYF.

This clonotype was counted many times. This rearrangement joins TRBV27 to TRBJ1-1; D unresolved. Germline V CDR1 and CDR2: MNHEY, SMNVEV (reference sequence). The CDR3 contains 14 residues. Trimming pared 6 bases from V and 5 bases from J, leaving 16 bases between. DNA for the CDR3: TGTGCCAGCAGCCTCGTAAGGATTTCGACTGAAGCTTTCTTT. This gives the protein CASSLVRISTEAFF.

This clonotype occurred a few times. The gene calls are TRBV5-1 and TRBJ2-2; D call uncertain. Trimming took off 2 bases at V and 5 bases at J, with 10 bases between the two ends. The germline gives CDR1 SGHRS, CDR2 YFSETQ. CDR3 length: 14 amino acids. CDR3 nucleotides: TGCGCCAGCAGCTTCACCCACGTGACCGGGGAGCTGTTTTTT. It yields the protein CASSFTHVTGELFF.

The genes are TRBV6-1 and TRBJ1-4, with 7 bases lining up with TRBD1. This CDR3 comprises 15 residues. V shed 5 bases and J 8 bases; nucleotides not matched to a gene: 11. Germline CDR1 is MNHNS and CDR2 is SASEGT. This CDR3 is CASSPTTGVWEKLFF. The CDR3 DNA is TGTGCCAGCAGTCCCACCACAGGGGTTTGGGAAAAACTGTTTTTT.

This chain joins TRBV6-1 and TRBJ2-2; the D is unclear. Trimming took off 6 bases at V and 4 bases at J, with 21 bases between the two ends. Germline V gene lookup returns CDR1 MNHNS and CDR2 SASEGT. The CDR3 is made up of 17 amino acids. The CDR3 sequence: CASRTNGNEAGTGELFF. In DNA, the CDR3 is TGTGCCAGCAGGACGAATGGAAATGAGGCAGGCACCGGGGAGCTGTTTTTT.

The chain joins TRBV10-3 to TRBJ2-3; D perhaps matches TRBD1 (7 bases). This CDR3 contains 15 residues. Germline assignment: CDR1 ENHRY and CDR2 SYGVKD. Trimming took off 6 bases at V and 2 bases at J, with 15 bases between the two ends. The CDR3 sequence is CAISVGGTVTDTQYF. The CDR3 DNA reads TGTGCCATCAGCGTGGGCGGGACAGTCACAGATACGCAGTATTTT.

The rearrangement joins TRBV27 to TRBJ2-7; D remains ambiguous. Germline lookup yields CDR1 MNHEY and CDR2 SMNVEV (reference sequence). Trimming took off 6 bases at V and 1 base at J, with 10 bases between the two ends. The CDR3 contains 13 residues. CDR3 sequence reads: CASRRDGSYEQYF. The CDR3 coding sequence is TGTGCCAGCAGACGAGACGGATCCTACGAGCAGTACTTC.

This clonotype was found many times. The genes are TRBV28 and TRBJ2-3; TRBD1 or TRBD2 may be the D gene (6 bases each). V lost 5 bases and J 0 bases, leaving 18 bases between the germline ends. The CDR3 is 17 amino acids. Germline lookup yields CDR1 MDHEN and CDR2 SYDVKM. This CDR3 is CASSPTGGAFSTDTQYF. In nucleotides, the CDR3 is TGTGCCAGCAGTCCGACCGGGGGCGCCTTCAGCACAGATACGCAGTATTTT.

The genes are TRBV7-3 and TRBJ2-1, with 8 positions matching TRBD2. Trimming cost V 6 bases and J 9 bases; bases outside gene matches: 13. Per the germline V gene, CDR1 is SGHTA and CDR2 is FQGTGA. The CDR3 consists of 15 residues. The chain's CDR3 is CASRSTAGVSSEQFF. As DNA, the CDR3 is TGTGCCAGCAGATCCACAGCGGGAGTCTCATCTGAGCAGTTCTTC.

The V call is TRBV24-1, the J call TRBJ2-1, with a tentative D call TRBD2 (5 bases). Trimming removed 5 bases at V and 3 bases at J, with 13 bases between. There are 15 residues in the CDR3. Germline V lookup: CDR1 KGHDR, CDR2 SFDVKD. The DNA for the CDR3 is TGTGCCACCAGTGGTTTCAGCGGAAACTACAATGAGCAGTTCTTC. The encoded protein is CATSGFSGNYNEQFF.

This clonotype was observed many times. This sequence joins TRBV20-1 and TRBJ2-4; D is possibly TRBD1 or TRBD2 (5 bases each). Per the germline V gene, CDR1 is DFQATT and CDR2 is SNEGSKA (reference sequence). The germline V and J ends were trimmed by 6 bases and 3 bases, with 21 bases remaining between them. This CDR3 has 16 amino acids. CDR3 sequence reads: CSAFPGTLGHKNIQYF. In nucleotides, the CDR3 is TGCAGTGCCTTTCCCGGGACCCTGGGGCACAAAAACATTCAGTACTTC.

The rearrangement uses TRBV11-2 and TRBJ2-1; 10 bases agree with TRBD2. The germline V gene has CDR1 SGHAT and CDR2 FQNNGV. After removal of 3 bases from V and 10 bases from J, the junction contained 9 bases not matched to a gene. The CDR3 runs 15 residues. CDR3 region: CASSFDSGGRWEQFF. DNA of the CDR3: TGTGCCAGCAGCTTCGATAGCGGGGGGAGGTGGGAGCAGTTCTTC.

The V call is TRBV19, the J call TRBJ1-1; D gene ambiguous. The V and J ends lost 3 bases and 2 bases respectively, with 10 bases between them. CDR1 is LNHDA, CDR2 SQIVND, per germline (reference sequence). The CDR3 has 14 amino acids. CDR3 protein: CASSIPGANTEAFF. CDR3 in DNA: TGTGCCAGTAGTATCCCAGGAGCTAACACTGAAGCTTTCTTT.

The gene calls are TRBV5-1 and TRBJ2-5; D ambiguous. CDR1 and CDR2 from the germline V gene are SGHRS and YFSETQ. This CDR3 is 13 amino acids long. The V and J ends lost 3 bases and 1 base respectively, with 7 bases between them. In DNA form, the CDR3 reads TGCGCCAGCAGCTCTCTCCTCCAAGAGACCCAGTACTTC. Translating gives CASSSLLQETQYF.

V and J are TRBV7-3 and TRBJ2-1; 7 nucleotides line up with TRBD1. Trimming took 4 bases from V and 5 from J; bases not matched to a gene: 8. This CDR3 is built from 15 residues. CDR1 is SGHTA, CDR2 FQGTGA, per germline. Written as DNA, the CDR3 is TGTGCCAGCAGCTCAAGACAGGGTCTACACAATGAGCAGTTCTTC. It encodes CASSSRQGLHNEQFF.

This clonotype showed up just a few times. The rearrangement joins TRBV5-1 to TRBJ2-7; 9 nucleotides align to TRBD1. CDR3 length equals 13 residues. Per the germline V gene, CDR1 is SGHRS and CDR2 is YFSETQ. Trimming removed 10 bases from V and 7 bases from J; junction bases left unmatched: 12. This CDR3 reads CAASGQGLGEQYF. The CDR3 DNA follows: TGCGCCGCTAGCGGACAGGGGCTGGGAGAGCAGTACTTC. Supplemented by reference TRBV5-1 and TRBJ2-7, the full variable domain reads KAGVTQTPRYLIKTRGQQVTLSCSPISGHRSVSWYQQTPGQGLQFLFEYFSETQRNKGNFPGRFSGRQFSNSRSEMNVSTLELGDSALYLCAASGQGLGEQYFGPGTRLTVT.

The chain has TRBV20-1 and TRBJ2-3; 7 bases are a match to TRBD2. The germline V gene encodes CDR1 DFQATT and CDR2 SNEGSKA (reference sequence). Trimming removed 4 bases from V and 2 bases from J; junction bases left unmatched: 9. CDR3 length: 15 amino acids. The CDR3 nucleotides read TGCAGTGCTATATGGGGCGGGGGAATCACAGATACGCAGTATTTT. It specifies CSAIWGGGITDTQYF.

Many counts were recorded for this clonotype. The DNA of the CDR3 is TGTGCCAGCAGCTATAGCCAGCCGGGGACCCAGTACTTC. Translation gives CASSYSQPGTQYF. This rearrangement joins TRBV7-9 to TRBJ2-5; D uncertain. The V end was cut by 4 bases, the J end by 7 bases, with 13 bases between. Germline CDR1 SEHNR, CDR2 FQNEAQ (reference sequence). CDR3 length: 13 amino acids.